A single sample is the source of the 21 T cell receptor beta chains below, sequenced in a study of T-cell reconstitution after alpha-beta-depleted transplantation in children. The authors prepared the TCRbeta library with unique molecular identifiers. TCRdb processed the PCR reads anew with MiXCR; each CDR3 protein has one entry. The sample includes approximately 340,000 distinct CDR3 sequences, under 13% of them seen just once. The sample consisted of PBMCs from the stem cell graft donor, taken from the stem cell graft. These receptors originate from a human donor who donated a stem cell graft to a child with acute lymphoblastic leukemia.

This clonotype was picked up a small number of times. The CDR3 protein is CASSQEGFIYEQYF. CDR3 nucleotides: TGCGCCAGCAGCCAAGAAGGGTTTATCTACGAGCAGTACTTC. The chain employs TRBV4-3 and TRBJ2-7; D not certain. The germline V gene has CDR1 LGHNA and CDR2 YSLEER. V gave up 0 bases and J gave up 3 bases, with 9 bases separating them. CDR3 length: 14 amino acids.

This clonotype was counted at least ten times. The V gene is TRBV5-1, the J gene TRBJ2-1; TRBD2 agrees at 12 bases. CDR3 size: 16 residues. Looked up from germline, CDR1 is SGHRS and CDR2 is YFSETQ. V dropped 2 bases and J dropped 8; count of bases not matched to a gene: 8. CDR3 in DNA: TGCGCCAGCAGCTTATTACTAGCGGGAGGTGGGGATGAGCAGTTCTTC. It is translated as CASSLLLAGGGDEQFF.

The sample holds many counts of this clonotype. The chain recombines TRBV27 with TRBJ2-1; D call uncertain. Trimming took 0 bases from V and 5 from J, leaving 11 bases between them. Per germline, CDR1 MNHEY and CDR2 SMNVEV (reference sequence). This CDR3 is 15 amino acids long. CDR3 sequence reads: CASSLSVTVNNEQFF. CDR3 nucleotide sequence: TGTGCCAGCAGTTTATCGGTTACTGTCAACAATGAGCAGTTCTTC.

This clonotype was counted many times. This chain links TRBV10-3 with TRBJ2-1, with 9 nucleotides matching TRBD2. The V gene end was trimmed by 6 bases and the J gene end by 7 bases; junction bases not matched to a gene: 7. CDR1 is ENHRY, CDR2 SYGVKD, per germline. The CDR3 totals 14 residues. In nucleotides, the CDR3 is TGTGCCATCAGACCTAGCGGGACGACAAATGAGCAGTTCTTC. Protein: CAIRPSGTTNEQFF.

About this clonotype: This may come from a read error, since a much larger clone is one base off. The CDR3 loop reads CASSDRLYEQYF. The DNA of the CDR3 is TGTGCCAGCAGTGACCGCCTCTACGAGCAGTACTTC. The V gene is TRBV6-4, the J gene TRBJ2-7; D gene uncertain. Germline CDR1 reads MRHNA; CDR2 reads SNTAGT. V was trimmed by 2 bases and J by 3 bases, leaving 5 bases between them. The CDR3 sequence is 12 residues long.

Remarks on this clonotype: A read error may account for a junction end that differs from germline. The chain has TRBV3-1 and TRBJ1-1, with TRBD1 matching over 7 bases. The germline CDR1 and CDR2 sequences are LGHDT and YNNKEL (reference sequence). This CDR3 is 18 amino acids long. The CDR3 reads CAISDRPRQTGRNTEAFF. CDR3 DNA: TGTGCCATCAGCGACCGACCTCGGCAGACAGGGAGGAACACTGAAGCTTTCTTT.

Concerning this clonotype itself: At one of its ends the junction is not consistent with the germline gene, which may arise from a read error. This chain's CDR3 is CASSLSGGGTENF. The CDR3, as DNA: TGTGCCAGCAGCCTATCGGGTGGGGGGACAGAGAACTTC. This chain connects TRBV7-2 to TRBJ2-5; a weak D match, TRBD1 (7 bases). Germline assignment: CDR1 SGHTA and CDR2 FQGNSA. The CDR3 runs 13 residues.

This clonotype was recorded many times. The J gene is TRBJ2-7, the V gene TRBV27, with TRBD2 matching 8 bases. Looked up from germline, CDR1 is MNHEY and CDR2 is SMNVEV (reference sequence). Trimming removed 5 bases from V and 2 bases from J; junction bases left unmatched: 5. This CDR3 has 14 amino acids. For the CDR3, the DNA is TGTGCCAGCAGTGGGCTAGCGGGCCCCTACGAGCAGTACTTC. It codes for CASSGLAGPYEQYF.

This clonotype was observed a handful of times. The V and J genes are TRBV5-1 and TRBJ1-2, with 10 bases fitting TRBD1. The CDR3 sequence is 14 residues long. The germline V gene has CDR1 SGHRS and CDR2 YFSETQ. Germline trimming cut 4 bases from V and 6 bases from J; bases unmatched to any gene: 6. The CDR3 region has the DNA TGCGCCAGCAGCCCCGCCGGGACAGGGGATGGCTACACCTTC. This gives the protein CASSPAGTGDGYTF.

This clonotype appeared a few times. The chain is built from TRBV5-1 and TRBJ2-1; 11 bases are a match to TRBD2. Germline trimming cut 3 bases from V and 5 bases from J; bases unmatched to any gene: 4. Germline-derived CDR1 and CDR2 are SGHRS and YFSETQ. The CDR3 is 15 residues long. Here the CDR3 DNA reads TGCGCCAGCAGCTCCCTAGCGGGAGGAAACAATGAGCAGTTCTTC. It yields the protein CASSSLAGGNNEQFF.

In DNA form, the CDR3 reads TGTGCCACCACCCAAGCCCCTAGCGGGAGGGCCGATCGAGAGCAGTACTTC. The encoded protein is CATTQAPSGRADREQYF. The rearrangement links TRBV3-1 to TRBJ2-7, with 12 bases fitting TRBD2. Germline CDR1 and CDR2: LGHDT and YNNKEL (reference sequence). This CDR3 is 17 amino acids long. V was clipped by 10 bases and J by 7 bases; unmatched bases: 20.

This clonotype was found many times. The chain links TRBV4-1 to TRBJ2-1; tentatively, D is TRBD1 (5 bases). V lost 0 bases to trimming and J lost 8 bases, with 17 bases between them. The germline V gene encodes CDR1 MGHRA and CDR2 YSYEKL. The CDR3 covers 16 residues. The CDR3 DNA is TGCGCCAGCAGCCAAGATAAGTCGGCAGGGTGGGATGAGCAGTTCTTC. Encoded protein: CASSQDKSAGWDEQFF.

This clonotype was detected a few times. One end of the junction varies from germline; a read error may be responsible. The gene calls are TRBV5-1 and TRBJ2-3; D ambiguous. The length of the CDR3 is 14 residues. Germline V lookup: CDR1 SGHRS, CDR2 YFSETQ. CDR3 nucleotide sequence: TGCGCCAGCAGTTCGACGGGCGGCACAGATACGCATTATTTT. Encoded protein: CASSSTGGTDTHYF.

The rearrangement joins TRBV27 to TRBJ2-7, with D unclear. Germline CDR1 is MNHEY and CDR2 is SMNVEV (reference sequence). V was trimmed by 3 bases and J by 1 base, leaving 10 bases between them. The CDR3 runs 14 residues. The CDR3 region has the DNA TGTGCCAGCAGTTTTGATGGTGGGTCCTACGAGCAGTACTTC. Its translation: CASSFDGGSYEQYF.

The sample holds a few counts of this clonotype. The rearrangement joins TRBV12-3 or TRBV12-4 to TRBJ1-5; D is perhaps TRBD1 (5 bases). The V and J ends lost 2 bases and 2 bases respectively, with 7 bases between them. The CDR3 extends over 14 amino acids. CDR3 coding DNA: TGTGCCAGCAGTTTAACGACAGGCAATCAGCCCCAGCATTTT. This codes for CASSLTTGNQPQHF.

This clonotype has at least ten counts. The chain uses TRBV5-1 and TRBJ2-7, with D unresolved. V was clipped by 2 bases and J by 3 bases, with 9 bases between them. CDR1 is SGHRS and CDR2 is YFSETQ in the germline V gene. This CDR3 has 13 amino acids. CDR3 nucleotides: TGCGCCAGCAGCTTTGGGTCAGACTACGAGCAGTACTTC. It is translated as CASSFGSDYEQYF.

The chain has TRBV20-1 and TRBJ2-7; 7 bases agree with TRBD1. Unmatched junction bases numbered 14, after V lost 2 bases and J lost 4 bases. Germline CDR1 is DFQATT and CDR2 is SNEGSKA (reference sequence). The CDR3 spans 16 residues. CDR3 DNA sequence: TGCAGTGCTAGACCCTCGGGACAGCGGCGGGTTTACGAGCAGTACTTC. Translating gives CSARPSGQRRVYEQYF.

The sample holds a few counts of this clonotype. J is TRBJ2-7 and V is TRBV12-3 or TRBV12-4; D possibly corresponds to TRBD2 (6 bases). This CDR3 has 15 amino acids. V was shortened by 3 bases and J by 0 bases, with 12 bases between the two germline ends. Written as DNA, the CDR3 is TGTGCCAGCAGTTTCGGGGGTTTAGCCTCCTACGAGCAGTACTTC. Amino acid sequence: CASSFGGLASYEQYF.

This chain links TRBV6-5 with TRBJ2-7, with 9 bases aligning to TRBD1. This CDR3 region has 14 residues. V trimming: 0 bases; J trimming: 5 bases; junction bases outside the gene matches: 2. Germline CDR1 and CDR2: MNHEY and SVGAGI. CDR3 amino acids: CASSYSGDRDEQYF. The CDR3 DNA reads as TGTGCCAGCAGTTACTCGGGGGACAGGGACGAGCAGTACTTC.

Relative to its sample, this clonotype is medium-sized. The chain uses TRBV7-9 and TRBJ1-1; D remains unclear. The CDR3 covers 12 residues. The germline V and J ends were trimmed by 5 bases and 7 bases, with 11 bases remaining between them. Germline CDR1 and CDR2: SEHNR and FQNEAQ (reference sequence). The DNA for the CDR3 is TGTGCCAGCAGCCCACCTGTGCGTGAAGCTTTCTTT. Amino acid sequence: CASSPPVREAFF.

This clonotype was detected many times. The chain recombines TRBV5-5 with TRBJ2-1; 9 positions match TRBD2. The length of the CDR3 is 16 residues. V gave up 4 bases and J gave up 0 bases; unmatched junction bases: 5. Germline assignment: CDR1 SGHKS and CDR2 YYEKEE (reference sequence). The CDR3 region has the DNA TGTGCCAGCAGCCTTAGCGGGAGCAGCTCCTACAATGAGCAGTTCTTC. It translates to CASSLSGSSSYNEQFF.